The rows below give T cell receptor beta chains drawn from one sample of a study of beta chain features in type 1 diabetes. The assay was immunoSEQ multiplex PCR, and TCRdb's table has in-frame clones only and misses some. The sample consists of tens of thousands of clones, 25% to 35% of them appearing once. Sequencing was carried out using stem cell memory CD4+ T cells from blood. The receptors derive from a woman in her late teens or twenties in good health. Each CDR3 is given with its conserved first and last residue.

length | V | CDR3
16 | TRBV27 | CASSLRDSSLNTEAFF
13 | TRBV5-1 | CASSLALRNEQFF
12 | TRBV5-1 | CASSFGQGAAFF
15 | TRBV5-4 | CASSLRQGGYNEQFF
18 | TRBV19 | CASSPGTSGYPNTGELFF
13 | TRBV29-1 | CSVVTGGGETQYF
12 | TRBV7-3 | CASSQTGSAITF
14 | TRBV5-6 | CASSPDSSSYEQYF
14 | TRBV4-1 | CASSHTGRGYEQYF
16 | TRBV4-2 | CASSQDGQKSTDTQYF
11 | TRBV29-1 | CSVEPGGEAFF
14 | TRBV5-1 | CASSLSTGLDEQYF
12 | TRBV7-2 | CASGTGNYGYTF
14 | TRBV5-1 | CASSLGGSNQPQHF
15 | TRBV7-2 | CASTLGALMNTEAFF
15 | TRBV4-3 | CASSQEVESSYEQYF
16 | TRBV5-4 | CASSAQRGANTGELFF
16 | TRBV30 | CAWSLAGEPSYNEQFF
15 | TRBV7-6 | CASSLAWTRNNEQFF
19 | TRBV11-2 | CASSLGDVGLAQSTDTQYF
15 | TRBV13 | CASSLLGANQETQYF
15 | TRBV9 | CASSVGLAGDYEQFF
16 | TRBV7-3 | CASSLLPDRSNTEAFF
16 | TRBV18 | CASSPPGSGAYGELFF